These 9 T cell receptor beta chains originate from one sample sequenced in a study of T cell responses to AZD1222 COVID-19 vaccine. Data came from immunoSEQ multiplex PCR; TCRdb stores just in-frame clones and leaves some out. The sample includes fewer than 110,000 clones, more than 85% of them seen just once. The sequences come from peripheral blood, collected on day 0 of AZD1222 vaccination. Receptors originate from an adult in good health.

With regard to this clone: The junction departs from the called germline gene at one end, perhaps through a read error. As DNA, the CDR3 is TGCGCCAGCAGCGGGGACCCGGCGTTC. This encodes CASSGDPAF. The rearrangement links TRBV5-1 to TRBJ2-7; D tentatively reads TRBD1 or TRBD2 (5 bases each). The CDR3 loop spans 9 amino acids. The germline V gene has CDR1 SGHRS and CDR2 YFSETQ.

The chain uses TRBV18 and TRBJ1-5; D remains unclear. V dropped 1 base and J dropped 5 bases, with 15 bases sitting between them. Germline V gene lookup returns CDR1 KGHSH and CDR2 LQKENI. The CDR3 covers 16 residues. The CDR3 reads CASSPQGGRLDQPQHF. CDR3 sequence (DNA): TGTGCCAGCTCACCACAAGGTGGGCGGCTAGATCAGCCCCAGCATTTT.

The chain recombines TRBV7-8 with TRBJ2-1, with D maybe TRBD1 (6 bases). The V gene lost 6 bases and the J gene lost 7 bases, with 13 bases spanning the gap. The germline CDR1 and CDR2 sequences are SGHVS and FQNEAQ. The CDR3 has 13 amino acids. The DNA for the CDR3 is TGTGCCAGCAGAACAAGAGGGACAAATGAGCAGTTCTTC. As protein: CASRTRGTNEQFF.

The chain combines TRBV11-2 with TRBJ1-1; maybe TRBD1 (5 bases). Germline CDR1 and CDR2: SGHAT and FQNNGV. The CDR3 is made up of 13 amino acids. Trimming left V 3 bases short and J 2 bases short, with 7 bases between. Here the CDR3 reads CASSLTDNTEAFF. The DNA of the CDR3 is TGTGCCAGCAGCTTGACAGATAACACTGAAGCTTTCTTT.

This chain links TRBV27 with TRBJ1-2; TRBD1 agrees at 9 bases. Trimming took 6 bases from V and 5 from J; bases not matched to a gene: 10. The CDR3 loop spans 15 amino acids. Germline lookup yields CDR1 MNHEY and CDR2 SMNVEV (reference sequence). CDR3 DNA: TGTGCCAGCAGAGAACAGGGGGCGGGCGGGTATGGCTACACCTTC. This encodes CASREQGAGGYGYTF.

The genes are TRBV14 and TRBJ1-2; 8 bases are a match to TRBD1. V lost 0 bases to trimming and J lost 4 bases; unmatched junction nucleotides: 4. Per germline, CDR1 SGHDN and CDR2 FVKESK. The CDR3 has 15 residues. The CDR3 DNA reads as TGTGCCAGCAGCCAAGAATCGGGGACAGGCTATGGCTACACCTTC. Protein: CASSQESGTGYGYTF.

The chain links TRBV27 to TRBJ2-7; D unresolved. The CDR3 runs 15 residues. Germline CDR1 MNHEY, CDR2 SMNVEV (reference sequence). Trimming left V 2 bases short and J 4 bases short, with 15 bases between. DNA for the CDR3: TGTGCCAGCAGTTTAATGGCCTATCCATCTTACGAGCAGTACTTC. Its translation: CASSLMAYPSYEQYF.

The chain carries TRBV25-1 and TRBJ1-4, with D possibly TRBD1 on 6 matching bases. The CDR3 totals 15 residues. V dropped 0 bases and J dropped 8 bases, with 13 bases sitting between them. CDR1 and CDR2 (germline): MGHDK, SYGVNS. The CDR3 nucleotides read TGTGCCAGCAGTGAATATTCAGGGGCGCGAGAAAAACTGTTTTTT. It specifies CASSEYSGAREKLFF.

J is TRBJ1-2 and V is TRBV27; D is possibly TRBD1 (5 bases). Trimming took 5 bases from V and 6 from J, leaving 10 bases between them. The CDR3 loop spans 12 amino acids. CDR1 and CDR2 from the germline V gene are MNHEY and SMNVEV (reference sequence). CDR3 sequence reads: CASSGGTHGYTF. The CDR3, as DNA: TGTGCCAGCAGTGGAGGGACGCATGGCTACACCTTC.